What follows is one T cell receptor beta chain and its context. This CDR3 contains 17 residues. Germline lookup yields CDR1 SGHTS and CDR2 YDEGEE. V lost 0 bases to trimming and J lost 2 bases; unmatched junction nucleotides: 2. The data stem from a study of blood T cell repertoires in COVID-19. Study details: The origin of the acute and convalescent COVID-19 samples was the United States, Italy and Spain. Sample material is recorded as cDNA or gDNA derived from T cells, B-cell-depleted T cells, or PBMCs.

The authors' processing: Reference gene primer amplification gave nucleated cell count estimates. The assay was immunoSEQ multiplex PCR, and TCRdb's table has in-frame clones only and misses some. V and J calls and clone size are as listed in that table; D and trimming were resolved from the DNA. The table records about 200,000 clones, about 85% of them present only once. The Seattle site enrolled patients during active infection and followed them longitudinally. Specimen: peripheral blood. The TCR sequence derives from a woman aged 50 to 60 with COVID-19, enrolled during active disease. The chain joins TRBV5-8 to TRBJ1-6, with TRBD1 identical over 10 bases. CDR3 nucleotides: TGTGCCAGCAGCTTGGGACAGGGGGCCCCCTATAATTCACCCCTCCACTTT. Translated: CASSLGQGAPYNSPLHF. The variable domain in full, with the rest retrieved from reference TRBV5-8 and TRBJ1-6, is EAGVTQSPTHLIKTRGQQATLRCSPISGHTSVYWYQQALGLGLQFLLWYDEGEERNRGNFPPRFSGRQFPNYSSELNVNALELEDSALYLCASSLGQGAPYNSPLHFGNGTRLTVT.